This TCR beta chain was recorded in a study of identical twins. Germline-derived CDR1 and CDR2 are KGHDR and SFDVKD. Trimming shortened V by 2 bases and J by 8 bases, and 11 bases separated the two germline ends. The CDR3 runs to 14 residues. This clonotype was observed a handful of times. The target antigen is unknown. Points from the study as a whole: Twins' surplus sharing was weaker for beta out-of-frame sequences. Cross-sectional statistics underpinned the conclusions; the same donors were not followed.

TCRdb reprocessed the 5' RACE reads via MiXCR and lists one record per CDR3 protein. The sample lists hundreds of thousands of distinct CDR3 sequences, 7.1% occurring once. These sequences were also reported in another study, on yellow fever vaccine responses in identical twins.

The sequenced sample was PBMCs. This clonotype was sampled from a woman aged 18 to 35 in good health. This chain connects TRBV24-1 to TRBJ2-2; the D gene is possibly TRBD2 (5 bases). Here the CDR3 reads CATSDSGLTGELFF. The DNA of the CDR3 is TGTGCCACCAGTGATTCAGGACTGACAGGGGAGCTGTTTTTT.